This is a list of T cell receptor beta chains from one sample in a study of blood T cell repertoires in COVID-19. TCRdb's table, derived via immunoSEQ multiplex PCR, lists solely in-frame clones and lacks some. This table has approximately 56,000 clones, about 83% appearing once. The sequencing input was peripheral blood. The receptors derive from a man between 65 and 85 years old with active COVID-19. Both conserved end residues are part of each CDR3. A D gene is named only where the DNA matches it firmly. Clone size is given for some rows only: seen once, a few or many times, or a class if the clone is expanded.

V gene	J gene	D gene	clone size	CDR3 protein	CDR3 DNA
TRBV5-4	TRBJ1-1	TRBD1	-	CASSTGQGVLNTEAFF	TGTGCCAGCAGCACAGGACAGGGGGTCCTAAACACTGAAGCTTTCTTT
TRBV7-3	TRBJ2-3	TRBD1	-	CASSLGHSTGTDTQYF	TGTGCCAGCAGCTTAGGACATTCGACAGGGACAGATACGCAGTATTTT
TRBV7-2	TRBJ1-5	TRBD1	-	CASSLGDRALGEPQHF	TGTGCCAGCAGCCTAGGGGACAGGGCGTTGGGTGAGCCCCAGCATTTT
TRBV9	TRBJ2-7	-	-	CASSVSDSFSYEQYF	TGTGCCAGCAGCGTAAGTGACTCTTTCTCCTACGAGCAGTACTTC
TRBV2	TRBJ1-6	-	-	CASSEATTVNSPLHF	TGTGCCAGCAGTGAAGCGACGACAGTCAATTCACCCCTCCACTTT
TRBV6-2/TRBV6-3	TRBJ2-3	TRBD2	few	CASSDGTTITTDTQYF	TGTGCCAGCAGTGACGGGACTACTATAACCACAGATACGCAGTATTTT
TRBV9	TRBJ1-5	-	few	CASSVWSDNQPQHF	TGTGCCAGCAGCGTATGGTCAGACAATCAGCCCCAGCATTTT
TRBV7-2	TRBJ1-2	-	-	CASSLGGQTYGYTF	TGTGCCAGCAGCTTAGGGGGCCAGACCTATGGCTACACCTTC
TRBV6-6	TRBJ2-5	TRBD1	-	CASSYGPSDRAETQYF	TGTGCCAGCAGTTACGGTCCGTCGGACAGGGCGGAGACCCAGTACTTC
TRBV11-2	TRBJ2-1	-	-	CASRPRGGYNEQLF	TGTGCCAGCCGGCCGCGGGGTGGCTACAATGAGCAGCTCTTC
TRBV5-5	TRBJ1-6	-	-	CASSRGQSVDSPLHF	TGTGCCAGCAGCAGAGGACAGTCAGTGGATTCACCCCTCCACTTT
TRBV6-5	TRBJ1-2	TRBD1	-	CASSLGTGNYGYTF	TGTGCCAGCAGCCTCGGGACAGGGAACTATGGCTACACCTTC
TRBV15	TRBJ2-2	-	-	CATSVLANTGELFF	TGTGCCACCAGCGTTTTAGCGAACACCGGGGAGCTGTTTTTT
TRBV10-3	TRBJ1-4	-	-	CASKPGANEKLFF	TGTGCCTCCAAGCCAGGGGCTAATGAAAAACTGTTTTTT
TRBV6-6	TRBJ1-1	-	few	CASSYSEEMNTEAFF	TGTGCCAGCAGTTACTCGGAGGAGATGAACACTGAAGCTTTCTTT
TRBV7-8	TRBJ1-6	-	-	CASSSGLRNSPLHF	TGTGCCAGCAGCTCGGGACTTAGGAATTCACCCCTCCACTTT
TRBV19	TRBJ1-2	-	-	CASSTTGGSSYGYTF	TGTGCCAGTAGTACGACCGGGGGTTCATCCTATGGCTACACCTTC
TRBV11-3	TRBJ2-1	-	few	CASSLNSGSYNEQFF	TGTGCCAGCAGCTTAAATAGCGGCTCCTACAATGAGCAGTTCTTC
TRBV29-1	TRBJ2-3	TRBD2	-	CSTAIGGASTDTQYF	TGCAGTACCGCTATCGGGGGGGCGAGCACAGATACGCAGTATTTT
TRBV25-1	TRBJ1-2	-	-	CASASDSSFYGYTF	TGTGCCAGCGCATCGGACAGCTCTTTCTATGGCTACACCTTC
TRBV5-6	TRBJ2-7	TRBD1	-	CASSPHGQGLQFEQYF	TGTGCCAGCAGCCCCCACGGACAGGGGCTCCAATTCGAGCAGTACTTC
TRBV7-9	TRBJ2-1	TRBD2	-	CASSGPGTSGFSSYNEQFF	TGTGCCAGCAGCGGCCCCGGGACTAGCGGTTTCAGCTCCTACAATGAGCAGTTCTTC
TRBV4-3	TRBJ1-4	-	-	CASSQEQTNEKLFF	TGCGCCAGCAGCCAAGAGCAGACTAATGAAAAACTGTTTTTT
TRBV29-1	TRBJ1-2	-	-	CSAYRVNGYTF	TGCAGCGCCTACAGGGTCAATGGCTACACCTTC
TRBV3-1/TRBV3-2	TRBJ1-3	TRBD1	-	CASSPRDRNSGNTIYF	TGTGCCAGCAGCCCCCGGGACAGAAACTCTGGAAACACCATATATTTT
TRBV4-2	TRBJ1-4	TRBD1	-	CASSQGTGGSGEKLFF	TGTGCCAGCAGCCAAGGGACAGGGGGCTCAGGGGAAAAACTGTTTTTT
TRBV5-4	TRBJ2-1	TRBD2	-	CASSGGGSSYNEQFF	TGTGCCAGCAGCGGGGGGGGGAGCTCCTACAATGAGCAGTTCTTC
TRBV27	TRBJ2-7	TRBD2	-	CASSLSGVPAGASYEQYF	TGTGCCAGCAGTTTATCAGGAGTTCCAGCGGGGGCCTCCTACGAGCAGTACTTC
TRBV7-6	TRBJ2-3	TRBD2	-	CASSYSSGGLSTDTQYF	TGTGCCAGCAGCTATAGCAGCGGGGGGCTGAGCACAGATACGCAGTATTTT
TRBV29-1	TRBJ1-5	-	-	CSVREVGRYQPQHF	TGCAGCGTTAGAGAAGTGGGGAGGTATCAGCCCCAGCATTTT
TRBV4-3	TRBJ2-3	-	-	CASSPGVGGAGSDTQYF	TGCGCCAGCAGCCCCGGAGTAGGGGGGGCCGGTTCAGATACGCAGTATTTT
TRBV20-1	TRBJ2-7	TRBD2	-	CSASGVAGYSYEQYF	TGCAGTGCTAGTGGAGTAGCGGGGTATTCCTACGAGCAGTACTTC
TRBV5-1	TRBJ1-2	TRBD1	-	CASTPGQVFVGYTF	TGCGCCAGCACTCCGGGACAGGTCTTTGTCGGCTACACCTTC
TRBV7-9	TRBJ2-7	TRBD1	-	CASSPRQGASEQYF	TGTGCCAGCAGCCCAAGACAGGGGGCGTCCGAGCAGTACTTC
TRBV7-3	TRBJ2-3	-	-	CASSLTGHYTDTQYF	TGTGCCAGCAGCCTCACGGGACACTACACAGATACGCAGTATTTT
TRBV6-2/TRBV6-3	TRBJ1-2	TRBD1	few	CASSFGEFLTPGQTYGYTF	TGTGCCAGCAGTTTCGGGGAATTTCTTACGCCGGGACAGACATATGGCTACACCTTC
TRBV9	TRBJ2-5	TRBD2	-	CASSALAGGSLATQYF	TGTGCCAGCAGCGCACTAGCGGGGGGCAGTTTGGCGACCCAGTACTTC
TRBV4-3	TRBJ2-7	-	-	CASSQGPGAEQYF	TGCGCCAGCAGCCAAGGTCCAGGGGCCGAGCAGTACTTC
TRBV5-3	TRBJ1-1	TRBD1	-	CARSLLGQGVMNTEAFF	TGTGCCAGAAGCTTGCTGGGACAGGGCGTAATGAACACTGAAGCTTTCTTT
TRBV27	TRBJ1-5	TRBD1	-	CASSFGTGSNQPQHF	TGTGCCAGCAGTTTTGGGACAGGGAGCAATCAGCCCCAGCATTTT